This T cell receptor beta chain stems from a study of cytomegalovirus exposure and HLA in healthy donors. Background on the study: Findings of an earlier analysis included roughly 110 million unique TCR beta sequences from 200 million or so T cells.

The PCR ran on 60 Vbeta and 13 Jbeta primers. TCRdb's copy holds only in-frame clones and misses some; the assay was immunoSEQ multiplex PCR. Of 150,000 to 200,000 clones in the sample, roughly 80% are singletons; the top ten hold roughly 13%. This CDR3 comprises 17 residues. Germline trimming cut 1 base from V and 7 bases from J; bases unmatched to any gene: 14. CDR1 SGHAT and CDR2 FQNNGV come from the germline V gene. The TCR comes from a woman aged 45-59 years in good health and CMV-seropositive. The specimen was PBMCs. J is TRBJ1-2 and V is TRBV11-2, with 8 bases aligning to TRBD1. The CDR3 DNA reads as TGTGCCAGCAGCTTAGGTCTTAGTCGCGCAGGGGGCGGTGGCTACACCTTC. Amino acids: CASSLGLSRAGGGGYTF.